This T cell receptor (beta chain) was identified in a study of T cells in Graves' hyperthyroidism and ophthalmopathy. About the research overall: Before treatment of any kind, peripheral blood was taken at initial diagnosis. General study results and limits: Blood held most thyroid clonotypes expanded above 0.001 frequency.

This clonotype was counted a few times. Its cognate antigen is unknown. TCR beta CDR3 region amplification was performed from RNA transcripts. In the first-round RT-PCR of the TCR CDR3, the HTBI primer set was used. TCRdb called the multiplex PCR reads again in MiXCR, with one record for every CDR3 protein. The profile shows about 250,000 distinct CDR3 sequences, around 22% of them singletons. V was clipped by 4 bases and J by 8 bases, with 17 bases between them. Per the germline V gene, CDR1 is SQVTM and CDR2 is ANQGSEA. The length of the CDR3 is 13 residues. Pregnant or lactating patients were excluded, as were those with uncontrolled infection or other autoimmune disease. PBMCs came from more than 9.5 ml fresh peripheral blood.

The source of this sequence is a man younger than 40 with Graves' ophthalmopathy. The sequencing input was blood. V and J are TRBV29-1 and TRBJ1-2, with D maybe TRBD1 (6 bases). The CDR3 bases are TGCAGCGTTGGAGGGGGGGCCTCGGGAGGCTACACCTTC. Translating gives CSVGGGASGGYTF. Full variable domain (outside the CDR3, taken from reference TRBV29-1 and TRBJ1-2): SAVISQKPSRDICQRGTSLTIQCQVDSQVTMMFWYRQQPGQSLTLIATANQGSEATYESGFVIDKFPISRPNLTFSTLTVSNMSPEDSSIYLCSVGGGASGGYTFGSGTRLTVV.